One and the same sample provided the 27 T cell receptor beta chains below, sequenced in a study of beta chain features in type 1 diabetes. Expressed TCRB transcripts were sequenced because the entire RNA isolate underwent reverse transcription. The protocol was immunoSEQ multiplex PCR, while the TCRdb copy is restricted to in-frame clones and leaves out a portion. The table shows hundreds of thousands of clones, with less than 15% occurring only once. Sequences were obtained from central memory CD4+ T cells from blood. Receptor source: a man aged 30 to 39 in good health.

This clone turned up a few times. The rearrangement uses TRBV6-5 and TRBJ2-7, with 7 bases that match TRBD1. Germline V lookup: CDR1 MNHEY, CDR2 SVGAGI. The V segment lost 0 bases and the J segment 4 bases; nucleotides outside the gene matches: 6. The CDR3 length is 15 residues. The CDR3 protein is CASSYSRGGNYEQYV. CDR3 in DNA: TGTGCCAGCAGTTACTCCAGAGGGGGCAATTACGAGCAGTACGTC.

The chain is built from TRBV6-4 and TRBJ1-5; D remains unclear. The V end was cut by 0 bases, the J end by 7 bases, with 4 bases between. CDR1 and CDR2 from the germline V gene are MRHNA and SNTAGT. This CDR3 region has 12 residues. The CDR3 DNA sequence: TGTGCCAGCAGTGACTCTACCCAGCCCCAGCATTTT. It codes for CASSDSTQPQHF.

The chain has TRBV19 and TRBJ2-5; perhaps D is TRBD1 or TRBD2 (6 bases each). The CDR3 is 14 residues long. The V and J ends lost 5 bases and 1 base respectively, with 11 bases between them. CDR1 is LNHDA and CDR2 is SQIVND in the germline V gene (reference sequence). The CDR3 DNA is TGTGCCAGTAGTCCGGGGGCGTCCCAAGAGACCCAGTACTTC. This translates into CASSPGASQETQYF.

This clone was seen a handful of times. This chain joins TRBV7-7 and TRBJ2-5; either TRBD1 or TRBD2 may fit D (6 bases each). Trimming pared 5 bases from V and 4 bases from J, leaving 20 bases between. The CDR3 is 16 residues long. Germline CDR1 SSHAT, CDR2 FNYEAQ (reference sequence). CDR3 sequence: CASSTGRRGRGETQYF. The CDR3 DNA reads TGTGCCAGCAGCACAGGGCGGCGGGGTAGGGGAGAGACCCAGTACTTC.

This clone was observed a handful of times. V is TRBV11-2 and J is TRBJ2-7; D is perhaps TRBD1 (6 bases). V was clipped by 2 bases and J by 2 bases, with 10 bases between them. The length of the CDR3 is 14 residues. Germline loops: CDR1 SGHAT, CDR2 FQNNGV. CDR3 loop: CASSLLQGPYEQYF. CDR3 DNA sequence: TGTGCCAGCAGCTTACTACAGGGCCCCTACGAGCAGTACTTC.

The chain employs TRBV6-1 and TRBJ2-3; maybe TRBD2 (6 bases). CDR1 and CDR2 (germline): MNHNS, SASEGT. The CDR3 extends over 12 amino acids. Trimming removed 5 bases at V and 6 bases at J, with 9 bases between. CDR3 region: CASSLLADTQYF. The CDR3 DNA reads TGTGCCAGCAGTTTGCTAGCGGATACGCAGTATTTT.

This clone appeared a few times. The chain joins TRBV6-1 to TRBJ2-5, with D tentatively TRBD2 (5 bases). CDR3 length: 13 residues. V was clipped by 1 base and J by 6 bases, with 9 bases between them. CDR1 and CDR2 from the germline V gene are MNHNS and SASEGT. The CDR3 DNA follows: TGTGCCAGCAGTGAAGGAGGGCAGAAGACCCAGTACTTC. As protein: CASSEGGQKTQYF.

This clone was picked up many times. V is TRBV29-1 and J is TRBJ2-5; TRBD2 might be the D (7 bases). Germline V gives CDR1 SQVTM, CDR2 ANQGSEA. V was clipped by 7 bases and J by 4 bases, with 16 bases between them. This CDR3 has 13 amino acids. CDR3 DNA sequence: TGCAGCGCCCGAGGGGGGGATCGAGAGACCCAGTACTTC. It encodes CSARGGDRETQYF.

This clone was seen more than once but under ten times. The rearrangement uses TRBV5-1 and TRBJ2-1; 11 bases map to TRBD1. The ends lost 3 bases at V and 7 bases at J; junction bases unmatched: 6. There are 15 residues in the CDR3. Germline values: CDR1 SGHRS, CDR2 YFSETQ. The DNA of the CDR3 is TGCGCCAGCAGCTCGGACAGGGGGCGCCGGAATGAGCAGTTCTTC. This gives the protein CASSSDRGRRNEQFF. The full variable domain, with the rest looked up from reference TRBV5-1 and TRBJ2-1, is KAGVTQTPRYLIKTRGQQVTLSCSPISGHRSVSWYQQTPGQGLQFLFEYFSETQRNKGNFPGRFSGRQFSNSRSEMNVSTLELGDSALYLCASSSDRGRRNEQFFGPGTRLTVL.

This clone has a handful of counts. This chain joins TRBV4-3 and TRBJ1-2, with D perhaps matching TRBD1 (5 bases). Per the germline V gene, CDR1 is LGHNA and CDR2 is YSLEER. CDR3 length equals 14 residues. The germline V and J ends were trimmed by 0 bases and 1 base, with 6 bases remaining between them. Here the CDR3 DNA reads TGCGCCAGCAGCCAAGACAGGGTTAACTATGGCTACACCTTC. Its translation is CASSQDRVNYGYTF.

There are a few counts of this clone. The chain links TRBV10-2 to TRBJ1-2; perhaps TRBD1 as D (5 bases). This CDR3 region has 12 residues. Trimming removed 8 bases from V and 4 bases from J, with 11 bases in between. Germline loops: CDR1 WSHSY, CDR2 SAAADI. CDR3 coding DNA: TGCGCCAGCGCCCGGGACGGCTATGGCTACACCTTC. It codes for CASARDGYGYTF.

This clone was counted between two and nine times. The CDR3 DNA reads as TGTGCCAGCAGCCCCGAGAGAGCGAGATTCGCAGATACGCAGTATTTT. Encoded protein: CASSPERARFADTQYF. This sequence joins TRBV11-2 and TRBJ2-3, with D uncertain. CDR3 size: 16 residues. Trimming removed 5 bases from V and 4 bases from J, with 19 bases in between. Germline values: CDR1 SGHAT, CDR2 FQNNGV.

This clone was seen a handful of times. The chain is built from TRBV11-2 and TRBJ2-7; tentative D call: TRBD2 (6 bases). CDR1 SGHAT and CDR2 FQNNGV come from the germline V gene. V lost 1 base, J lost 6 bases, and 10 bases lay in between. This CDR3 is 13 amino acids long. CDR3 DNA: TGTGCCAGCAGCTTAGTGCGGGGAGGCGAGCAGTACGTC. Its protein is CASSLVRGGEQYV.

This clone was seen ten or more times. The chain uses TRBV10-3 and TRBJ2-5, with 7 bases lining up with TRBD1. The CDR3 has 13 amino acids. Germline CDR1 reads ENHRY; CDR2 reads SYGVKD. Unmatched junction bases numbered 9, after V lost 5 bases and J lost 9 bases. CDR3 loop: CAISTGTAMAQYF. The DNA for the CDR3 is TGTGCCATCAGTACCGGGACAGCAATGGCCCAGTACTTC.

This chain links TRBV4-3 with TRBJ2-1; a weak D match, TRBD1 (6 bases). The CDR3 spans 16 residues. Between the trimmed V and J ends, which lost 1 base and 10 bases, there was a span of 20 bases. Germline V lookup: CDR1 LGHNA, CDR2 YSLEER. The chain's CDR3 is CASSQAGILQGPEQFF. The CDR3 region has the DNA TGCGCCAGCAGCCAAGCCGGGATCCTACAGGGACCCGAGCAGTTCTTC.

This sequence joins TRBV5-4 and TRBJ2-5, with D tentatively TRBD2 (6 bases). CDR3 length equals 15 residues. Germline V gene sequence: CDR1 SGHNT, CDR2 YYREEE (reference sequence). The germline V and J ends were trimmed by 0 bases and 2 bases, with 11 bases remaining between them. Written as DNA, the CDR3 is TGTGCCAGCAGCTTGGAGGCGGCGGGGCAAGAGACCCAGTACTTC. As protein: CASSLEAAGQETQYF.

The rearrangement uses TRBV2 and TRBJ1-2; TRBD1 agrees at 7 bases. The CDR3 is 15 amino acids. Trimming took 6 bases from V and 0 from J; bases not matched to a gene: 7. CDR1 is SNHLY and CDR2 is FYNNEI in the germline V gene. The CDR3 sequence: CASRRDRNTNYGYTF. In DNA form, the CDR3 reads TGTGCCAGCAGGAGGGACAGAAATACTAACTATGGCTACACCTTC.

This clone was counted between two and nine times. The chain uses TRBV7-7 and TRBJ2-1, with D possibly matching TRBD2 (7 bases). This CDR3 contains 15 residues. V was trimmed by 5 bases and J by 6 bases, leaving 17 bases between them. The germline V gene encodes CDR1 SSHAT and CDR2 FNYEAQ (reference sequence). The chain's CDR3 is CASSRGRGAINEQFF. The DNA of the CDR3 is TGTGCCAGCAGCCGTGGACGGGGGGCGATCAATGAGCAGTTCTTC.

In DNA, the CDR3 is TGTGCCAGCAGCCATAGACAGGGGCGCATCTCTGGGGCCAACGTCCTGACTTTC. Encoded protein: CASSHRQGRISGANVLTF. The chain employs TRBV14 and TRBJ2-6; TRBD1 agrees at 8 bases. Germline V gene sequence: CDR1 SGHDN, CDR2 FVKESK. The CDR3 length is 18 residues. V shed 3 bases, J shed 0 bases, and the junction held 7 bases outside the gene matches.

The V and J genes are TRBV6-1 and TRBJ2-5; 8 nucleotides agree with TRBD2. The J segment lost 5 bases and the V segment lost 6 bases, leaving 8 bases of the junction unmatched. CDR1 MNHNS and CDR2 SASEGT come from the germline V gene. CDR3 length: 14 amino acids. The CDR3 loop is CASRPNGRGETQYF. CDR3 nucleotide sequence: TGTGCCAGCAGGCCTAACGGGAGGGGGGAGACCCAGTACTTC.

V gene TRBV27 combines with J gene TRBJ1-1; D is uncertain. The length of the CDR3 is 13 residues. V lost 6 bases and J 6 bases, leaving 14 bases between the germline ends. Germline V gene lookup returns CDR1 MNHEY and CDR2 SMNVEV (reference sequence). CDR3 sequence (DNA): TGTGCCAGCAGGCCACTCGTAGGCCCTGAAGCTTTCTTT. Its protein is CASRPLVGPEAFF.

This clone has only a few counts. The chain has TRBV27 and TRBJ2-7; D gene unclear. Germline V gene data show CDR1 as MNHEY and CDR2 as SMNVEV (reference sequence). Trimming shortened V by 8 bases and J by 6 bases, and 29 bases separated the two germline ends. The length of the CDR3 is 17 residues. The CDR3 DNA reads TGTGCCAGCTCCCATTATGGGTCGGGCAAAACCTCTACCGAGCAGTACTTC. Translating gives CASSHYGSGKTSTEQYF.

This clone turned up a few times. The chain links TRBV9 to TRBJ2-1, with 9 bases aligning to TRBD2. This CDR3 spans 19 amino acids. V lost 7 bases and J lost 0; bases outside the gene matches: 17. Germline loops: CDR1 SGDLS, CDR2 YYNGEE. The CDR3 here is CASRGMGLAGPISYNEQFF. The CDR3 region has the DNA TGTGCCAGCCGCGGAATGGGACTAGCCGGGCCCATCTCCTACAATGAGCAGTTCTTC.

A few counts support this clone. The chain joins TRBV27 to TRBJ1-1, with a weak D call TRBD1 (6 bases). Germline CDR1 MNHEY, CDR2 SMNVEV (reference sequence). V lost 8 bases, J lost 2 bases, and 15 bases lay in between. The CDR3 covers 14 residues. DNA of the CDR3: TGTGCCAGCCGTGGACAGACCCTAAACACTGAAGCTTTCTTT. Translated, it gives CASRGQTLNTEAFF.

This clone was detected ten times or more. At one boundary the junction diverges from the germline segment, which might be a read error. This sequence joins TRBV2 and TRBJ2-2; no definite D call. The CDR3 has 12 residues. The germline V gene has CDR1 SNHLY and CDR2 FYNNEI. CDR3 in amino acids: CASREDTGELFF. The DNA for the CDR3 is TGTGCCAGCAGGGAAGACACCGGGGAGCTGTTTTTT.

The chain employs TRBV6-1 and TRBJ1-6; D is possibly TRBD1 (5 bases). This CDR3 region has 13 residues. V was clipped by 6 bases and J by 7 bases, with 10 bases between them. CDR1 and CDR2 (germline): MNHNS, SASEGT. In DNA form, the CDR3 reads TGTGCCAGCAGGACAGACTTAAATTCACCCCTCCACTTT. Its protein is CASRTDLNSPLHF.

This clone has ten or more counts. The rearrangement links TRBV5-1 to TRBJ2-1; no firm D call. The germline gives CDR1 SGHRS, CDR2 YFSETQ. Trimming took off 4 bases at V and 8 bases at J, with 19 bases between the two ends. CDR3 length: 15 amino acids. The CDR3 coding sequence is TGCGCCAGCAGCCCGACGACCCTTCAAGTCGATGAGCAGTTCTTC. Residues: CASSPTTLQVDEQFF. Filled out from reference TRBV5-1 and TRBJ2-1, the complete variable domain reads KAGVTQTPRYLIKTRGQQVTLSCSPISGHRSVSWYQQTPGQGLQFLFEYFSETQRNKGNFPGRFSGRQFSNSRSEMNVSTLELGDSALYLCASSPTTLQVDEQFFGPGTRLTVL.